This T cell receptor beta chain stems from a study of blood T cell repertoires in COVID-19 (dated by TCRdb to 2019 to 2021). With respect to the entire study: Recovered participants in ImmuneRACE Cohort 3 were defined by two consecutive negative NP/OP PCR tests, clearance by a healthcare professional, or resolution of symptoms. The prospective study material was composed of cDNA or gDNA derived from T cells, B-cell-depleted T cells, or PBMCs. Samples came from the ongoing ImmuneRACE study (first 160 participants) plus 1,254 subjects from 6 global collaborators. The dataset comprised deeply sampled blood TCRbeta repertoires from subjects exposed to, actively infected with, or recovered from COVID-19. The sample metadata nearly always contained a de-identified subject ID, COVID-19 status, age in years and sex. Collaborator samples came from the United States, Italy and Spain and covered acute and convalescent phases of COVID-19. The repertoires were made available in a free public database intended to serve as a resource for research on the immune response to SARS-CoV-2. Where available, HLA class I and class II types were taken from metadata supplied by the sample provider and were not determined by assay-based typing. Points the paper makes about the study in general: Clinical and demographic metadata were provided uncurated, with the amount varying by source and participant.

Concerning this clone itself: Its antigen remains unidentified. The sample holds no much larger clone one base away, and base qualities are not on file.

The immunoSEQ Assay, a bias-controlled multiplex PCR, was used to amplify TCRbeta CDR3 regions from genomic DNA. Per the original workflow: The number of nucleated cells in each sample was estimated by amplification of reference gene primers within the assay. To quantify the absolute abundance of each unique TCRbeta CDR3 rearrangement, sequence reads were collapsed and filtered. For each sample, productive Simpson clonality was calculated as the square root of Simpson's diversity index over productive rearrangements. The table was pulled from immuneACCESS by TCRdb, which kept in-frame rearrangements only. Such tables lose some clones; where checked, under half of the loss comes from unresolved V genes, and the rest has no known cause. Clone size and V and J calls were adopted from that table, with D and trimming inferred from the DNA. The sample profile shows 250,000 to 350,000 clones; approximately 90% of them were found once. The top ten clonotypes cover roughly 2% of the sample.

Enrolling through a virtual design, the prospective study's participants ranged in age from roughly 18 to 100 years and lived across roughly 23 United States geographic areas. In the prospective study, participants were assigned to cohorts based on the clinical history participants reported in a screening survey and a study questionnaire. In the prospective study, whole blood, serum and a nasopharyngeal or oropharyngeal swab were collected from each participant by mobile phlebotomists. Additional blood draws and questionnaires over an approximately two-month period could optionally be provided by prospective study participants. Blood samples from the prospective study were shipped frozen or at room temperature prior to DNA extraction. Material: PBMCs or T cells enriched from blood (not recorded which). This TCR was sampled from a woman aged 55-75 years in a cohort exposed to, infected with or recovered from COVID-19 (not recorded which).

The CDR3 reads as follows: CASGLDSYEQYF. The base sequence is TGTGCTAGTGGTTTGGACAGCTACGAGCAGTACTTC. The chain is assembled from TRBV12-5 and TRBJ2-7, with the D gene call left open. CDR3 length: 12 amino acids, cysteine to phenylalanine. Solely the CDR3 DNA is kept, with 36 bases framed from the first base. The junction carries 4 bases between V and J, which are trimmed by 1 base and 3 bases respectively. Sequences LGHNT (CDR1) and FRNRAP (CDR2) are obtained from the germline V gene.